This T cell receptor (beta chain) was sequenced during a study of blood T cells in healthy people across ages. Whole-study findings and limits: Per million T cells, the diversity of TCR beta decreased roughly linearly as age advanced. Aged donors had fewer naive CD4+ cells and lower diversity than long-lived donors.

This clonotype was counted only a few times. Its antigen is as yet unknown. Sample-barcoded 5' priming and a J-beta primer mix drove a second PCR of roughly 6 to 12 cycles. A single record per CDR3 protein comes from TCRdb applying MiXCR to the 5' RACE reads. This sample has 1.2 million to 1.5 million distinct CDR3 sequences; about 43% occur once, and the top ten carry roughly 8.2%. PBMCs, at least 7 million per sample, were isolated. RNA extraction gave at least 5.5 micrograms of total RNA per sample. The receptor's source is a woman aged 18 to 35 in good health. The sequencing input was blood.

CDR3 nucleotides: TGTGCCAGCAGCACTAGCGGGGGTATGGGCGAGCAGTACTTC. Protein: CASSTSGGMGEQYF. The genes are TRBV2 and TRBJ2-7, with TRBD2 matching 11 bases. This CDR3 has 14 residues. Germline assignment: CDR1 SNHLY and CDR2 FYNNEI. Losses at the gene ends were 6 bases for V and 6 bases for J; bases not matched to a gene: 7.